Each of the 5 T cell receptor beta chains below was sequenced from the same sample in a study of blood T cell repertoires in COVID-19. The repertoire was sequenced with immunoSEQ multiplex PCR; TCRdb's copy has only in-frame clones and lacks some. The table includes about 210,000 clones, roughly 84% detected once. Sequencing was done on a sample of PBMCs or T cells enriched from blood (not recorded which). The receptors here all came from a man under 40 in a cohort exposed to, infected with or recovered from COVID-19 (not recorded which).

The chain employs TRBV27 and TRBJ2-1, with 14 bases that match TRBD2. The ends lost 1 base at V and 10 bases at J; junction bases unmatched: 9. Germline values: CDR1 MNHEY, CDR2 SMNVEV (reference sequence). CDR3 length: 17 amino acids. The CDR3 bases are TGTGCCAGCAGTTTATTTTTGGGGACTAGCGGGAGTAACGAGCAGTTCTTC. Translating gives CASSLFLGTSGSNEQFF.

This clone was detected a few times. The gene calls are TRBV5-5 and TRBJ1-3; unclear D gene. The CDR3 length is 16 residues. Germline CDR1 and CDR2: SGHKS and YYEKEE (reference sequence). The germline V and J ends were trimmed by 4 bases and 0 bases, with 14 bases remaining between them. The CDR3 DNA reads TGTGCCAGCAGCCCCCGAGGACTTGTCTCTGGAAACACCATATATTTT. Translating it yields CASSPRGLVSGNTIYF.

This chain joins TRBV27 and TRBJ2-7, with 9 bases matching TRBD1. In germline, CDR1 is MNHEY, CDR2 SMNVEV (reference sequence). This CDR3 spans 14 amino acids. V lost 5 bases to trimming and J lost 4 bases; unmatched junction nucleotides: 6. CDR3 sequence: CASSPGQGLYEQYF. The CDR3 DNA follows: TGTGCCAGCAGTCCGGGACAGGGTCTGTACGAGCAGTACTTC.

This rearrangement joins TRBV7-2 to TRBJ1-1, with D uncertain. There are 14 residues in the CDR3. The germline gives CDR1 SGHTA, CDR2 FQGNSA. V was clipped by 2 bases and J by 6 bases, with 13 bases between them. The DNA of the CDR3 is TGTGCCAGCAGCTTATTCGGCAGCGGGGCTGAAGCTTTCTTT. Translating it yields CASSLFGSGAEAFF.

The genes are TRBV7-9 and TRBJ1-2; D perhaps matches TRBD1 (5 bases). The CDR3 is 14 amino acids. The V and J ends lost 6 bases and 7 bases respectively, with 18 bases between them. Germline-derived CDR1 and CDR2 are SEHNR and FQNEAQ (reference sequence). The CDR3 DNA is TGTGCCAGCAGACCGATGGGGGGGATAGTTGGCTACACCTTC. Translation: CASRPMGGIVGYTF.